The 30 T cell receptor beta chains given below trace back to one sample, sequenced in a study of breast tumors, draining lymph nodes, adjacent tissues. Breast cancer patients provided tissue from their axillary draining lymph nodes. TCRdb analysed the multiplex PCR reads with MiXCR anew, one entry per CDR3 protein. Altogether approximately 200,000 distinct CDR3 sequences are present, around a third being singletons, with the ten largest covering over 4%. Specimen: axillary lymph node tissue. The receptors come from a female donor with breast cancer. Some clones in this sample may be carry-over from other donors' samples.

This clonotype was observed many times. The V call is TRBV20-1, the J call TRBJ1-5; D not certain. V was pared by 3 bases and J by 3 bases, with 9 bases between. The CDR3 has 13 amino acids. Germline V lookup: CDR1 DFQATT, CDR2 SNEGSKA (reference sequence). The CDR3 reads CSARGGINQPQHF. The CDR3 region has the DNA TGCAGTGCTAGGGGCGGGATCAATCAGCCCCAGCATTTT.

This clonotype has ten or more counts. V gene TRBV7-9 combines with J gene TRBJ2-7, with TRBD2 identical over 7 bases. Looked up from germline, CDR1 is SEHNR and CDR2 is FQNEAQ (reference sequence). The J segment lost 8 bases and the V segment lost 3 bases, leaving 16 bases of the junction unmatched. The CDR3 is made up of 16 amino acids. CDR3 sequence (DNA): TGTGCCAGCAGCTTTAGCGGGCTCGGGGAGGAAGGCAAGCAGTACTTC. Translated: CASSFSGLGEEGKQYF.

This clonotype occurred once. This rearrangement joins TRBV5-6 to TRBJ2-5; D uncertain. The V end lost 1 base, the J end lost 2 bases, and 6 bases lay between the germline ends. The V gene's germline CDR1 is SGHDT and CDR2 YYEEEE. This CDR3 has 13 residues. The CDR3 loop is CASSLMGQETQYF. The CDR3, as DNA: TGTGCCAGCAGCTTGATGGGGCAAGAGACCCAGTACTTC.

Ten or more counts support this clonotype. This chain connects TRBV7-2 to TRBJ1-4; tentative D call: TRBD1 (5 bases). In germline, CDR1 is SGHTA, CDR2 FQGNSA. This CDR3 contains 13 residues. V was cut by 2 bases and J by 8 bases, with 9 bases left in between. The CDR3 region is CASSLIKGEKLFF. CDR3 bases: TGTGCCAGCAGCTTAATAAAGGGGGAAAAACTGTTTTTT.

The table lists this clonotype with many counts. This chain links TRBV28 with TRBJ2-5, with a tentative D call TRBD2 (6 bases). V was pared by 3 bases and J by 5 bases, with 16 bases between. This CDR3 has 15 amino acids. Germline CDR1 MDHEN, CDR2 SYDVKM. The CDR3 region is CASSFLRAGGETQYF. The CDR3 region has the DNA TGTGCCAGCAGTTTTTTGCGGGCAGGAGGGGAGACCCAGTACTTC. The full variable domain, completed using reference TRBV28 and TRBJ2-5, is DVKVTQSSRYLVKRTGEKVFLECVQDMDHENMFWYRQDPGLGLRLIYFSYDVKMKEKGDIPEGYSVSREKKERFSLILESASTNQTSMYLCASSFLRAGGETQYFGPGTRLLVL.

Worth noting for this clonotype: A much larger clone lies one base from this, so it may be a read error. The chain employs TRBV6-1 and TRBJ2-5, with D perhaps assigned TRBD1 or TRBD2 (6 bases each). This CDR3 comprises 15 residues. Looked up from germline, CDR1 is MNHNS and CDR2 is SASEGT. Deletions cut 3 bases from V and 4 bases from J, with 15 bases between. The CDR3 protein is CASSEEGVPGETQYF. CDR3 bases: TGTGCCAGCAGTGAGGAGGGGGTACCGGGAGAGACCCAGTACTTC.

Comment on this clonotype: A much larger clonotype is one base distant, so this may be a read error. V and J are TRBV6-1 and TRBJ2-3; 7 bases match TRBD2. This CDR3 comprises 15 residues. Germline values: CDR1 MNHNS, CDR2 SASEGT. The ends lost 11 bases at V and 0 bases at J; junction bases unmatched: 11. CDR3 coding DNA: TGTGCCGGCACCCTCCCGGGGGGAAGCACAGATACGCAGTATTTT. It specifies CAGTLPGGSTDTQYF.

The CDR3 DNA is TGTGCCAGCAGCCCTACCACAGGGATTTTGAGGATTGAGCAGTTCTTC. Translation gives CASSPTTGILRIEQFF. The J gene is TRBJ2-1, the V gene TRBV3-1; the D gene is possibly TRBD1 (6 bases). Trimming shortened V by 4 bases and J by 9 bases, and 22 bases separated the two germline ends. Germline CDR1 and CDR2: LGHDT and YNNKEL (reference sequence). The CDR3 totals 16 residues.

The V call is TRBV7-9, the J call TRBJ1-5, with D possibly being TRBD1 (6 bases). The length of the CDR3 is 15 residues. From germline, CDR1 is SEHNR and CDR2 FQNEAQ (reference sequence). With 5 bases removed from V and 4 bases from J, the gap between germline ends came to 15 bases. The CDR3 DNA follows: TGTGCCAGCAGCGGGAGAGGGGGGACGAATCAGCCCCAGCATTTT. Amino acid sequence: CASSGRGGTNQPQHF.

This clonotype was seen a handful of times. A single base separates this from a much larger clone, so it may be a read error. The chain's CDR3 is CASSPSGNYNEQSF. The CDR3, as DNA: TGTGCCAGCAGCCCCAGCGGGAACTACAATGAGCAGTCCTTC. The J gene is TRBJ2-1, the V gene TRBV9; 7 bases are a match to TRBD2. CDR1 is SGDLS and CDR2 is YYNGEE in the germline V gene. The CDR3 covers 14 residues.

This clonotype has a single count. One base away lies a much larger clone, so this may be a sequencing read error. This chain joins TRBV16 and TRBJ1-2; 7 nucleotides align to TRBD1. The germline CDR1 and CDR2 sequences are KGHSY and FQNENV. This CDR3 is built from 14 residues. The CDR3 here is CAGSPLDRNYGYTF. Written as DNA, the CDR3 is TGTGCCGGCAGCCCCCTGGACAGGAACTATGGCTACACCTTC.

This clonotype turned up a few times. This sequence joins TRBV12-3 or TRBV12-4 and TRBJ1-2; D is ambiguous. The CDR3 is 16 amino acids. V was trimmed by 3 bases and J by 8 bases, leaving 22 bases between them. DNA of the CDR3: TGTGCCAGCAGTTTCGCGCATACGGCGGGCCTCGGGGGCTACACCTTC. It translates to CASSFAHTAGLGGYTF.

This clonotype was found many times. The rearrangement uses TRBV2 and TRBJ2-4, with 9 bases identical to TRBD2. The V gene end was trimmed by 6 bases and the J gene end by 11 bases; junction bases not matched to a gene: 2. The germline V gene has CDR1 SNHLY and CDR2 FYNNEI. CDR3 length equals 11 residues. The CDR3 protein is CASRAGGVQYF. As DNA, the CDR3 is TGTGCCAGCAGAGCGGGGGGTGTTCAGTACTTC. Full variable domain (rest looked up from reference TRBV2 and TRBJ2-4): EPEVTQTPSHQVTQMGQEVILRCVPISNHLYFYWYRQILGQKVEFLVSFYNNEISEKSEIFDDQFSVERPDGSNFTLKIRSTKLEDSAMYFCASRAGGVQYFGAGTRLSVL.

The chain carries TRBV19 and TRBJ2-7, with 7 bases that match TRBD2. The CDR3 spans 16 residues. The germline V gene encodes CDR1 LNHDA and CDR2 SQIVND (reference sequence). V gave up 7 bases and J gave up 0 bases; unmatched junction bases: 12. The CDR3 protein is CASNNIGSSGSYEQYF. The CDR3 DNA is TGTGCCAGTAACAACATAGGGTCTAGCGGCTCCTACGAGCAGTACTTC.

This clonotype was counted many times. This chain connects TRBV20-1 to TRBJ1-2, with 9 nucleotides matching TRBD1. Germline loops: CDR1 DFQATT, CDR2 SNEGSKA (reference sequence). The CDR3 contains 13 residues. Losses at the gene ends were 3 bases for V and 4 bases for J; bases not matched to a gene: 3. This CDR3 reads CSARETGGYGYTF. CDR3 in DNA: TGCAGTGCTAGGGAGACAGGGGGCTATGGCTACACCTTC.

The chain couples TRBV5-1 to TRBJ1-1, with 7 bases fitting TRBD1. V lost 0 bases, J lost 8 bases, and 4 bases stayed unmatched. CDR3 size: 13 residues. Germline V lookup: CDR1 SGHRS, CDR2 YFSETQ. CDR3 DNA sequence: TGCGCCAGCAGCTTGGTAAGGGACAGCGAAGCTTTCTTT. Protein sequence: CASSLVRDSEAFF.

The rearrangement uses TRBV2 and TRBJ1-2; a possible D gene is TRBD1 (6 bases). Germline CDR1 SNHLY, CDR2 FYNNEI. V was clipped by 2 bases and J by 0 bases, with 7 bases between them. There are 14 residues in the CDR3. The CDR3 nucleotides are TGTGCCAGCAGTGAACAGGGGTCTAACTATGGCTACACCTTC. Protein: CASSEQGSNYGYTF.

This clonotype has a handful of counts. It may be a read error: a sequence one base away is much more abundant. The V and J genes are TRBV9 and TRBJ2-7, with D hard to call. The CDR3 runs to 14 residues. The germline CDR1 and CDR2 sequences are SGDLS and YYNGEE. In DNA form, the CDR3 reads TGTGCCAGCAGCGTAGCTTCCCTCTCCTACGAGCAGTCCTTC. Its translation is CASSVASLSYEQSF.

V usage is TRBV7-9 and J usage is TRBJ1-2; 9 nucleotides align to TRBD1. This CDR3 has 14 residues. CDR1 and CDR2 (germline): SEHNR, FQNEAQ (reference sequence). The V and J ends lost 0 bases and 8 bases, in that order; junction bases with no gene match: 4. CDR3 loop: CASSLAGTGSGYTF. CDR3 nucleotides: TGTGCCAGCAGCTTAGCGGGGACAGGGTCGGGCTACACCTTC.

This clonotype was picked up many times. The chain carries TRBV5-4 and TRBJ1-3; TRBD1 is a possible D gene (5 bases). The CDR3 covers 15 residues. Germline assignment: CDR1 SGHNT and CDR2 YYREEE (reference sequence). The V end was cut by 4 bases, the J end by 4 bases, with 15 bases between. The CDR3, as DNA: TGTGCCAGCAGCACAGGACTGCAAGTAGGAAACACCATATATTTT. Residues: CASSTGLQVGNTIYF.

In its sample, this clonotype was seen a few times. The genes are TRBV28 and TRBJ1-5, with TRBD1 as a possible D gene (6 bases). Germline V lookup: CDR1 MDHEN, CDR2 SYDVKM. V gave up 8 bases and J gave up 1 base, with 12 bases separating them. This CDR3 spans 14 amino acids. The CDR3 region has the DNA TGTGCCAGCCGGGAGGGGGGGAGCAATCAGCCCCAGCATTTT. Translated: CASREGGSNQPQHF.

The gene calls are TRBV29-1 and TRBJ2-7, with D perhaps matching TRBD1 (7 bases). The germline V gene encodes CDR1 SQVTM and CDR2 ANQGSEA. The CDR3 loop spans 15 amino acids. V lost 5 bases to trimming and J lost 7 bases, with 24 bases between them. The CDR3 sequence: CSVTDSPTGRREQYF. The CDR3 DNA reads TGCAGCGTTACTGACTCACCGACAGGGAGGAGAGAGCAGTACTTC.

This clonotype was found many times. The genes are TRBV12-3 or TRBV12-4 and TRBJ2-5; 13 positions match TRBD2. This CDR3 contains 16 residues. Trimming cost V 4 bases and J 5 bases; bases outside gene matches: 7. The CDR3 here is CASSSRTSGGGETQYF. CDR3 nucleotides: TGTGCCAGCAGTTCGCGGACTAGCGGGGGCGGGGAGACCCAGTACTTC.

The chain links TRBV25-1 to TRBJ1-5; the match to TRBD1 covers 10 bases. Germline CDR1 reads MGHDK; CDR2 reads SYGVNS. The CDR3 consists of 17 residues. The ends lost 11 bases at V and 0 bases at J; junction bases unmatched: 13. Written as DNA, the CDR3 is TGTGCCCGAGGGGTGGGACAGGGGTCATATAGCAATCAGCCCCAGCATTTT. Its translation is CARGVGQGSYSNQPQHF.

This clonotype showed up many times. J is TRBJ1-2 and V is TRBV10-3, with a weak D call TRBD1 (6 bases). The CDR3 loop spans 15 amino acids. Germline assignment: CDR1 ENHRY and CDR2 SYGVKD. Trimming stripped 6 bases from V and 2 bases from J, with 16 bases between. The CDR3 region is CAISLDPGQNYGYTF. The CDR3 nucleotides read TGTGCCATCAGCCTAGACCCAGGACAGAACTATGGCTACACCTTC.

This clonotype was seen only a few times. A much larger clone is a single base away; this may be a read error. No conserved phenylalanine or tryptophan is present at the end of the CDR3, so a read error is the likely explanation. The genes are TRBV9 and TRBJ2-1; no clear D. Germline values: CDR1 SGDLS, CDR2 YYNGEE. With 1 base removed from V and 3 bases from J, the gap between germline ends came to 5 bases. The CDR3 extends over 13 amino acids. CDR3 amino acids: CASSVRDYNEQFS. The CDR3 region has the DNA TGTGCCAGCAGCGTAAGGGACTACAATGAGCAGTTCTCC.

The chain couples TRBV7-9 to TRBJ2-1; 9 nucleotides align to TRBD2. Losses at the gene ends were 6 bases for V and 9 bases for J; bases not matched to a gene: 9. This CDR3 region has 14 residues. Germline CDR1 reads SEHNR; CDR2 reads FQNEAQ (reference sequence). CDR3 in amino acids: CASSFAGGVSEQFF. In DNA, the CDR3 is TGTGCCAGCAGTTTCGCGGGAGGGGTTAGTGAGCAGTTCTTC.

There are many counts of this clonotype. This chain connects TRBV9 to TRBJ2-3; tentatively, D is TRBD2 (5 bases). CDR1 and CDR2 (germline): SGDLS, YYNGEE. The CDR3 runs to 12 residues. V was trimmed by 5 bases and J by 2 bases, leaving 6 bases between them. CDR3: CASSRDTDTQYF. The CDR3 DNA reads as TGTGCCAGCAGTCGGGACACAGATACGCAGTATTTT. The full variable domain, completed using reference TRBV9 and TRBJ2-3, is DSGVTQTPKHLITATGQRVTLRCSPRSGDLSVYWYQQSLDQGLQFLIQYYNGEERAKGNILERFSAQQFPDLHSELNLSSLELGDSALYFCASSRDTDTQYFGPGTRLTVL.

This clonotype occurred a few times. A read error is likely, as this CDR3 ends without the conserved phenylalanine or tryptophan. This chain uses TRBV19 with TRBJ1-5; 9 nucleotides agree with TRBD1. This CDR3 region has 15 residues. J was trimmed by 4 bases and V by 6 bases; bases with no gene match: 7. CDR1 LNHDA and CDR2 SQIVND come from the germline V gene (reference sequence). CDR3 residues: CASRLDRGFNQPQHL. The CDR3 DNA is TGTGCCAGTAGATTGGACAGGGGCTTTAATCAGCCCCAGCATCTT.

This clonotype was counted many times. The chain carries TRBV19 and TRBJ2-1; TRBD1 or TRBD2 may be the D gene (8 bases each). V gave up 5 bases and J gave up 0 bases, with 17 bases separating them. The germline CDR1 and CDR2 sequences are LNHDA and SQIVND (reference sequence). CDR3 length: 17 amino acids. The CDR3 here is CASSVRTGTSSYNEQFF. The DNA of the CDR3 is TGTGCCAGTAGTGTAAGGACAGGGACTAGCTCCTACAATGAGCAGTTCTTC.